These 18 T cell receptor beta chains originate from one sample sequenced in a study of T cells in Graves' hyperthyroidism and ophthalmopathy. Researchers amplified the TCR beta CDR3 regions from RNA transcripts. When the TCR CDR3 underwent first-round RT-PCR, the HTBI primer set was used. Via MiXCR, TCRdb re-called the multiplex PCR reads, giving one row per CDR3 protein. The sample has some 570,000 distinct CDR3 sequences; approximately 15% are singletons. What was sequenced was blood. Every receptor here comes from a woman under 30 with Graves' ophthalmopathy.

Note on this clonotype: A clone one base away is much larger, so this may be a read error. J is TRBJ1-1 and V is TRBV6-2 or TRBV6-3; D ambiguous. Germline V gene lookup returns CDR1 MNHEY and CDR2 SVGEGT. This CDR3 spans 14 amino acids. Between the trimmed V and J ends, which lost 5 bases and 4 bases, there was a span of 14 bases. The CDR3 nucleotides are TGTGCCAGCAGTGTATCGAAAGGGAGCACTGAAGCTTTCTTT. It yields the protein CASSVSKGSTEAFF.

This clonotype was counted at least ten times. Here the CDR3 DNA reads TGCGCCAGCAGCTTGTTTAACAGGAACACTGAAGCTTTCTTT. Its protein is CASSLFNRNTEAFF. V gene TRBV5-1 combines with J gene TRBJ1-1; D uncertain. Trimming removed 1 base from V and 1 base from J, with 8 bases in between. Germline V gene sequence: CDR1 SGHRS, CDR2 YFSETQ. CDR3 length equals 14 residues.

This clonotype was counted ten times or more. V and J are TRBV18 and TRBJ1-6; TRBD1 matches 7 bases. The germline V gene has CDR1 KGHSH and CDR2 LQKENI. V shed 3 bases, J shed 6 bases, and the junction held 8 bases outside the gene matches. The CDR3 is 16 amino acids. CDR3 in DNA: TGTGCCAGCTCACCGTCCACAGGGGCCGCTAATTCACCCCTCCACTTT. As protein: CASSPSTGAANSPLHF.

The sample holds many counts of this clonotype. J is TRBJ2-7 and V is TRBV3-1; TRBD2 aligns across 7 bases. The CDR3 runs to 15 residues. After removal of 4 bases from V and 4 bases from J, the junction contained 10 bases not matched to a gene. CDR1 is LGHDT and CDR2 is YNNKEL in the germline V gene (reference sequence). The CDR3 protein is CASSPLAGDYYEQYF. The DNA for the CDR3 is TGTGCCAGCAGCCCGCTGGCGGGAGACTATTACGAGCAGTACTTC.

The chain carries TRBV19 and TRBJ2-1; 7 bases align to TRBD2. The CDR3 is made up of 15 amino acids. Germline V lookup: CDR1 LNHDA, CDR2 SQIVND (reference sequence). J gave up 0 bases and V 3 bases, and 2 bases lay outside the gene matches. The CDR3 DNA follows: TGTGCCAGTAGTATGTTAGCGGGCTCCTACAATGAGCAGTTCTTC. Its translation is CASSMLAGSYNEQFF.

The genes are TRBV4-1 and TRBJ2-5; 9 bases map to TRBD2. Germline CDR1 is MGHRA and CDR2 is YSYEKL. With 3 bases clipped from V and 5 bases from J, the junction kept 7 bases outside the gene matches. The CDR3 is 15 amino acids. This CDR3 is CASSHSSGSGETQYF. The CDR3 nucleotides are TGCGCCAGCAGCCATAGTAGCGGGAGTGGGGAGACCCAGTACTTC.

Many counts were recorded for this clonotype. This chain links TRBV2 with TRBJ1-2, with D uncertain. The V gene's germline CDR1 is SNHLY and CDR2 FYNNEI. V was shortened by 9 bases and J by 8 bases, with 13 bases between the two germline ends. The CDR3 is 11 residues long. This CDR3 reads CASTTGDGYTF. CDR3 nucleotide sequence: TGTGCCAGTACAACCGGCGACGGCTACACCTTC.

The table lists this clonotype with many counts. The J gene is TRBJ2-3, the V gene TRBV20-1, with 10 bases matching TRBD2. The CDR3 contains 18 residues. The germline gives CDR1 DFQATT, CDR2 SNEGSKA (reference sequence). The junction had 22 bases not matched to a gene; V was cut back by 6 bases and J by 7 bases. The CDR3 DNA is TGCAGTGCCGAACTCCAGCGGGAGGGCCGGGGACCTCGGCATACGCAGTATTTT. Protein product: CSAELQREGRGPRHTQYF.

Comment on this clonotype: A read error may be the cause here, since a much bigger clone is one base away. This chain joins TRBV7-2 and TRBJ2-2, with no clear D. The V gene lost 5 bases and the J gene lost 8 bases, with 0 bases spanning the gap. The CDR3 contains 9 residues. CDR1 is SGHTA, CDR2 FQGNSA, per germline. The CDR3 protein is CASSGELFF. The CDR3 DNA is TGTGCCAGCAGCGGGGAGCTGTTTTTT.

This clonotype appeared many times. This sequence joins TRBV7-9 and TRBJ2-1; 10 positions match TRBD2. Germline V gene data show CDR1 as SEHNR and CDR2 as FQNEAQ (reference sequence). V was pared by 5 bases and J by 6 bases, with 10 bases of the junction left unmatched. This CDR3 region has 16 residues. CDR3 DNA sequence: TGTGCCAGCAGCCCAATGAGCGGGAGGGCCCTCAATGAGCAGTTCTTC. Its protein product is CASSPMSGRALNEQFF.

V and J are TRBV2 and TRBJ1-5, with D possibly TRBD1 on 6 matching bases. Germline-derived CDR1 and CDR2 are SNHLY and FYNNEI. CDR3 length equals 18 residues. The V and J ends lost 6 bases and 0 bases respectively, with 21 bases between them. The CDR3 spells CASSQDSTGLSSNQPQHF. The CDR3 region has the DNA TGTGCCAGCAGCCAAGACTCAACAGGGCTATCTAGCAATCAGCCCCAGCATTTT.

The chain links TRBV12-3 or TRBV12-4 to TRBJ1-2, with TRBD1 matching over 10 bases. This CDR3 has 17 amino acids. J was trimmed by 2 bases and V by 5 bases; bases with no gene match: 11. CDR3 DNA sequence: TGTGCCAGCAGTCTTTTGGCGACAGGGGGCTACAACTATGGCTACACCTTC. Translating it yields CASSLLATGGYNYGYTF.

A word on this clonotype: The junction does not match germline at one end; this may be a read error. This chain links TRBV6-1 with TRBJ2-1; TRBD2 agrees at 10 bases. The CDR3 sequence is 15 residues long. Germline V CDR1 and CDR2: MNHNS, SASEGT. The CDR3 DNA sequence: TGTGCCAGCAGTGTAGCGGGAGGTAGATACAATGAGCAGTCCTTC. Its protein product is CASSVAGGRYNEQSF.

This clonotype was detected ten times or more. The chain uses TRBV7-3 and TRBJ2-7; the D is unclear. CDR1 is SGHTA and CDR2 is FQGTGA in the germline V gene. The CDR3 has 13 residues. Trimming cost V 5 bases and J 0 bases, with 8 bases left between them. DNA for the CDR3: TGTGCCAGCAGCATGGACGGCTCCTACGAGCAGTACTTC. This gives the protein CASSMDGSYEQYF.

This clonotype was picked up many times. DNA for the CDR3: TGTGCCATCAGTGACGCGGGACAGGGCGATATCGAGCAGTACTTC. Encoded protein: CAISDAGQGDIEQYF. The chain joins TRBV10-3 to TRBJ2-7; TRBD1 matches 9 bases. Looked up from germline, CDR1 is ENHRY and CDR2 is SYGVKD. V gave up 3 bases and J gave up 6 bases; unmatched junction bases: 9. There are 15 residues in the CDR3.

V usage is TRBV4-1 and J usage is TRBJ1-2; D is unclear. V was shortened by 4 bases and J by 0 bases, with 15 bases between the two germline ends. Germline-derived CDR1 and CDR2 are MGHRA and YSYEKL. The CDR3 runs to 16 residues. This chain's CDR3 is CASSPEPGFTNYGYTF. The DNA for the CDR3 is TGCGCCAGCAGCCCAGAACCGGGGTTCACTAACTATGGCTACACCTTC.

The chain has TRBV5-1 and TRBJ1-2; D uncertain. Germline values: CDR1 SGHRS, CDR2 YFSETQ. CDR3 length equals 16 residues. Trimming cost V 0 bases and J 6 bases, with 18 bases left between them. CDR3 amino acids: CASSLGAEDPADGYTF. CDR3 in DNA: TGCGCCAGCAGCTTGGGTGCAGAAGACCCCGCCGATGGCTACACCTTC.

This clonotype was counted many times. V is TRBV27 and J is TRBJ2-5; the D is unclear. Trimming took 5 bases from V and 1 from J, leaving 11 bases between them. This CDR3 is 14 amino acids long. Germline V gene data show CDR1 as MNHEY and CDR2 as SMNVEV (reference sequence). The CDR3 loop is CASSPTPGQETQYF. The CDR3 DNA follows: TGTGCCAGCAGTCCCACCCCGGGCCAAGAGACCCAGTACTTC.